This T cell receptor beta chain was captured by sequencing in a study of T-cell reconstitution after alpha-beta-depleted transplantation in children. Library preparation (for TCRbeta) was performed with unique molecular identifiers. Using its own MiXCR run on the PCR reads, TCRdb lists one record per CDR3 protein. This repertoire shows 200,000 to 250,000 distinct CDR3 sequences, 8.2% found once; its top ten account for nearly 6.5%. This clonotype was recorded many times. What it binds is unknown. The junction departs from the called germline gene at one end, perhaps through a read error. Germline-derived CDR1 and CDR2 are SGHVS and FQNEAQ. The CDR3 spans 14 residues. Study-wide findings and caveats: Surviving recipient cells, namely T cells and thymic progenitors, were the source of high day-60 TCRbeta diversity in some patients.

This TCR was sampled from a male patient younger than 18 who had a stem cell transplant for acute lymphoblastic leukemia, so the T cells may come from the graft donor. This chain joins TRBV7-8 and TRBJ2-7; possibly TRBD2 for D (8 bases). The sequencing used PBMCs, mostly from graft donor cells, collected 180 days after TCRalphabeta/CD19-depleted stem cell transplant. CDR3 in amino acids: CASSIAGQSYEQYF. As DNA, the CDR3 is TGTGCCAGCAGCATAGCGGGACAGTCCTACGAGCAGTACTTC.